This TCR beta chain was captured in a study of blood T cell repertoires in COVID-19. Study details: Sites across the United States, Italy and Spain contributed samples from acute and convalescent COVID-19.

CDR1 and CDR2 (germline): SGHRS, YFSETQ. CDR3 length equals 19 residues. V gave up 0 bases and J gave up 0 bases; unmatched junction bases: 9. Only in-frame clones appear in the TCRdb table, and some are missing; sequencing was by immunoSEQ multiplex PCR. The top ten hold under 5% of the sample, which has 200,000 to 300,000 clones, more than 85% seen once. As to this clone: The sample carries other DNA sequences with the same CDR3.

The chain is built from TRBV5-1 and TRBJ1-3; TRBD1 matches 10 bases. Sequencing was carried out using PBMCs or T cells enriched from blood (not recorded which). This receptor was taken from a woman aged 25 to 39 who had recovered from COVID-19. The CDR3 reads CASSLGTGGSLSSGNTIYF. In DNA form, the CDR3 reads TGCGCCAGCAGCTTGGGGACAGGGGGATCGCTCTCCTCTGGAAACACCATATATTTT.